The 2 T cell receptor beta chains presented below share a single source sample, sequenced in a study of CD8 T cells in Susac syndrome. With random hexamers, roughly 0.5 to 1 ug RNA was reverse transcribed. MiXCR, run by TCRdb on the immunoSEQ multiplex PCR reads, gives a single entry per CDR3 protein. The sample carries more than 65,000 distinct CDR3 sequences, 95% recorded once. The sequenced sample consisted of CD8+ T cells from PBMCs. Receptors originate from a human donor in good health.

The chain uses TRBV24-1 and TRBJ2-1; 8 positions match TRBD2. The trim removed 1 base at V and 6 bases at J, leaving 1 base unmatched. The CDR3 is made up of 14 amino acids. Germline-derived CDR1 and CDR2 are KGHDR and SFDVKD. The CDR3 nucleotides read TGTGCCACCAGTGATTTAAGCGGGGGCAATGAGCAGTTCTTC. It yields the protein CATSDLSGGNEQFF.

The chain joins TRBV12-3 or TRBV12-4 to TRBJ1-2; no reliable D call. V shed 7 bases and J shed 5 bases, with 20 bases lying between them. The length of the CDR3 is 15 residues. The CDR3 DNA sequence: TGTGCCAGCACCGCCGGGAGCCGAAGTTATTATGGCTACACCTTC. Its protein is CASTAGSRSYYGYTF.